The next 12 T cell receptor beta chains were all read from a single sample in a study of glioma-infiltrating T cells. Amplification of TCR alpha and beta CDR3 regions from RNA used iRepertoire nested multiplex PCR. TCRdb re-analysed the multiplex PCR reads in MiXCR, keeping a single row per CDR3 protein. Among about 130,000 distinct CDR3 sequences listed, 20% to 25% were seen once. The sequencing input was glioma tissue, nonneoplastic brain tissue, or PBMCs (not recorded which). Source of these receptors: a human donor with low-grade glioma or glioblastoma, undergoing nonglioma brain surgery, or in good health (not recorded which).

This clonotype showed up many times. Written as DNA, the CDR3 is TGTGCCAGCAGTTTGAGACAGGGTAATTCACCCCTCCACTTT. It specifies CASSLRQGNSPLHF. The rearrangement links TRBV27 to TRBJ1-6; TRBD1 aligns across 7 bases. V lost 3 bases to trimming and J lost 6 bases; unmatched junction nucleotides: 2. Germline V gives CDR1 MNHEY, CDR2 SMNVEV (reference sequence). CDR3 length equals 14 residues.

The V and J genes are TRBV15 and TRBJ2-2; tentatively, D is TRBD1 or TRBD2 (5 bases each). V gave up 0 bases and J gave up 3 bases, with 8 bases separating them. Per germline, CDR1 LNHNV and CDR2 YYDKDF (reference sequence). The CDR3 has 15 residues. CDR3 bases: TGTGCCACCAGCAGAGATTGGGGGTACACCGGGGAGCTGTTTTTT. Protein sequence: CATSRDWGYTGELFF.

In the case of this clonotype: The junction departs from the called germline gene at one end, perhaps through a read error. The chain combines TRBV7-7 with TRBJ2-1, with a possible D match to TRBD2 (5 bases). CDR1 and CDR2 from the germline V gene are SSHAT and FNYEAQ (reference sequence). The CDR3 is made up of 15 amino acids. This chain's CDR3 is CASSLSSGSYNEQFF. CDR3 bases: TGTGCTAGCAGCTTATCCAGCGGTTCCTACAATGAGCAGTTCTTC.

The sample holds a few counts of this clonotype. The V call is TRBV7-7, the J call TRBJ2-2; TRBD1 aligns across 8 bases. V was pared by 1 base and J by 7 bases, with 5 bases of the junction left unmatched. The CDR3 covers 15 residues. Germline V gives CDR1 SSHAT, CDR2 FNYEAQ (reference sequence). This CDR3 is CASSLGRGPNGELFF. CDR3 coding DNA: TGTGCCAGCAGCTTAGGCAGGGGGCCGAACGGGGAGCTGTTTTTT.

The CDR3 reads CASSLLFHQPQHF. CDR3 sequence (DNA): TGTGCCAGCAGTTTATTGTTCCATCAGCCCCAGCATTTT. This chain links TRBV12-3 or TRBV12-4 with TRBJ1-5; D not resolved. V was cut by 2 bases and J by 5 bases, with 7 bases left in between. The CDR3 spans 13 residues.

This clonotype was seen ten or more times. The genes are TRBV20-1 and TRBJ2-5; D unresolved. Trimming removed 6 bases at V and 4 bases at J, with 15 bases between. This CDR3 is 13 amino acids long. Germline CDR1 DFQATT, CDR2 SNEGSKA (reference sequence). CDR3 sequence (DNA): TGCAGTGCACCCACAGTGGCAGGAGAGACCCAGTACTTC. Translating it yields CSAPTVAGETQYF.

This clonotype was counted ten times or more. The V gene is TRBV28, the J gene TRBJ1-1; D not resolved. V dropped 3 bases and J dropped 0 bases, with 8 bases sitting between them. The CDR3 length is 14 residues. Germline V gene lookup returns CDR1 MDHEN and CDR2 SYDVKM. Written as DNA, the CDR3 is TGTGCCAGCAGTTTTGGTTTCTTGAACACTGAAGCTTTCTTT. Protein: CASSFGFLNTEAFF.

This clonotype was seen ten or more times. This chain links TRBV27 with TRBJ2-3, with TRBD2 matching over 7 bases. With V trimmed by 7 bases and J by 2 bases, 6 bases remained unmatched. This CDR3 has 14 residues. Germline CDR1 and CDR2: MNHEY and SMNVEV (reference sequence). The CDR3: CASTGSGVTDTQYF. The CDR3 DNA follows: TGTGCCAGCACTGGGAGCGGGGTCACAGATACGCAGTATTTT.

The rearrangement joins TRBV20-1 to TRBJ2-2; 7 nucleotides line up with TRBD2. The V gene's germline CDR1 is DFQATT and CDR2 SNEGSKA (reference sequence). The CDR3 has 13 amino acids. Trimming at V came to 4 bases and at J to 2 bases, leaving 1 base not matched to a gene. CDR3 amino acids: CSATSGNTGELFF. Here the CDR3 DNA reads TGCAGTGCTACTAGCGGAAACACCGGGGAGCTGTTTTTT.

This clonotype was seen more than once but under ten times. CDR3 DNA sequence: TGTGCCAGCAGTTCTGCCCGGCAGAACTCTGGAAACACCATATATTTT. Amino acids: CASSSARQNSGNTIYF. The chain has TRBV28 and TRBJ1-3; no reliable D call. Trimming left V 4 bases short and J 0 bases short, with 13 bases between. The CDR3 extends over 16 amino acids. Germline lookup yields CDR1 MDHEN and CDR2 SYDVKM.

This rearrangement joins TRBV24-1 to TRBJ2-5; possible D gene TRBD1, 5 bases. Per germline, CDR1 KGHDR and CDR2 SFDVKD. Deletions cut 2 bases from V and 5 bases from J, with 14 bases between. The CDR3 runs to 15 residues. The CDR3 reads CATSDSVRVQETQYF. The CDR3 region has the DNA TGTGCCACCAGTGATTCTGTCAGGGTGCAGGAGACCCAGTACTTC.

This chain uses TRBV7-3 with TRBJ2-1; the D call may be TRBD1 or TRBD2 (6 bases each). Germline CDR1 reads SGHTA; CDR2 reads FQGTGA. With 3 bases removed from V and 9 bases from J, the gap between germline ends came to 18 bases. The CDR3 length is 15 residues. Here the CDR3 reads CASSFGPGARGEQFF. The CDR3 nucleotides read TGTGCCAGCAGCTTTGGTCCGGGGGCCAGGGGTGAGCAGTTCTTC.